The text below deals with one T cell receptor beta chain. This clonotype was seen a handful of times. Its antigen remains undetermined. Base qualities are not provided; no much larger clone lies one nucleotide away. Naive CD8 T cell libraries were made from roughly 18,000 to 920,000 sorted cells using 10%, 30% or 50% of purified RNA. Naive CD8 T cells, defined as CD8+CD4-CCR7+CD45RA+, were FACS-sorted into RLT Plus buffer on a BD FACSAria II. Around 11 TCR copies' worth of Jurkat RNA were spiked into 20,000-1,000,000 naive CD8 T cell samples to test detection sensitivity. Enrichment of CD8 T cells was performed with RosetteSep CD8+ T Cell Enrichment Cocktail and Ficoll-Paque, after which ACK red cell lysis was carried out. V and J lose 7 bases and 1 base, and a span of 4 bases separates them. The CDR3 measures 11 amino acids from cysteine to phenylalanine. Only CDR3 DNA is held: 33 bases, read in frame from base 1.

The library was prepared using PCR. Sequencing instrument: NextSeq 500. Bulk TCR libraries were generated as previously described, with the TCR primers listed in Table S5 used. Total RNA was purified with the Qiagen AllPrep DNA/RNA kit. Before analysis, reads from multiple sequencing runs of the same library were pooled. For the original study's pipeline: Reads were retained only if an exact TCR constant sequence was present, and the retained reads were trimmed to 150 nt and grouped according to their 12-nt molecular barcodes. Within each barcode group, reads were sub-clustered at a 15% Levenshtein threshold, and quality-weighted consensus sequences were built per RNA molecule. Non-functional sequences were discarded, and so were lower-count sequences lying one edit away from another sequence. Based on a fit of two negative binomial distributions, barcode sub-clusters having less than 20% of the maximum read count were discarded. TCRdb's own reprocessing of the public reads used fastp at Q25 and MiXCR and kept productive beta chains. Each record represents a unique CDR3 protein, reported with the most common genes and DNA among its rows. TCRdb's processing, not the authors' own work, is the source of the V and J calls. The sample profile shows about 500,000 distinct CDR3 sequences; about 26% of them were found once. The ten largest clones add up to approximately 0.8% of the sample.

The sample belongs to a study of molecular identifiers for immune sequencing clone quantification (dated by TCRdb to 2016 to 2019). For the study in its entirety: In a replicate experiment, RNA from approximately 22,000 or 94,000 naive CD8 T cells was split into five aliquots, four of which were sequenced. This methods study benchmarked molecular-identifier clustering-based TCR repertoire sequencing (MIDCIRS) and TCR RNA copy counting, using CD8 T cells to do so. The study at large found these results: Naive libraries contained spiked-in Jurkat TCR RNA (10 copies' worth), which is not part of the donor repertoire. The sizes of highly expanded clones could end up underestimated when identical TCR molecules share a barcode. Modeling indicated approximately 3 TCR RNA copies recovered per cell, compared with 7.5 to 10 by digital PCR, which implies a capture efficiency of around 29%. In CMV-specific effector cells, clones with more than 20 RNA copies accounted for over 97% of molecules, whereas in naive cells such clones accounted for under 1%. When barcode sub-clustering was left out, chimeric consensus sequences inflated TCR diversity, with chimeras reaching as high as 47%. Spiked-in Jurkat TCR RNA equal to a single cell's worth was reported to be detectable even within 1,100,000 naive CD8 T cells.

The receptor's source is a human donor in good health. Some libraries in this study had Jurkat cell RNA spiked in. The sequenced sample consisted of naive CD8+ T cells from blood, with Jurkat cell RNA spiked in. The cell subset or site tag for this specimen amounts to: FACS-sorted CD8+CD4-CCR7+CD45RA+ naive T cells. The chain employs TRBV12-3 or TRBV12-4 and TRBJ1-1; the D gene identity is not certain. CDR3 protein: CASTQNTEAFF. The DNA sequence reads TGTGCCAGCACCCAGAACACTGAAGCTTTCTTT.